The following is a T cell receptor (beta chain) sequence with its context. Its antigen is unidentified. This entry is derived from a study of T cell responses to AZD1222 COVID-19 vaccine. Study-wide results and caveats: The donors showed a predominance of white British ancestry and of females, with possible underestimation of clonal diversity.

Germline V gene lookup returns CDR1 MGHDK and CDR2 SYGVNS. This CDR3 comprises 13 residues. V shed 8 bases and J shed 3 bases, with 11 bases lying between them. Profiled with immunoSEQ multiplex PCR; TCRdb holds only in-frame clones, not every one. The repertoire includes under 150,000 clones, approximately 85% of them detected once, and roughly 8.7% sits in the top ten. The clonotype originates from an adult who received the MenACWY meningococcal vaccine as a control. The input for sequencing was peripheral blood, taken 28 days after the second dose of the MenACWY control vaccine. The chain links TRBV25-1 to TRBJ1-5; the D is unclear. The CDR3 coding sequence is TGTGCCAGCCGTCGGGAGTCCAATCAGCCCCAGCATTTT. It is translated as CASRRESNQPQHF.